This section outlines one T cell receptor beta chain sequence together with its context. The antigen is undetermined. This record comes from a study of immune evolution from preneoplasia to lung adenocarcinoma. Study-wide results and caveats: Clonality was highest in normal lung, lower in later-stage lesions apparently.

The repertoire was sequenced with immunoSEQ multiplex PCR; TCRdb's copy has only in-frame clones and lacks some. The table lists some 8,200 clones, about 79% of them singletons. This CDR3 contains 24 residues. Each case's diagnosis was confirmed by two pathologists on H&E. This TCR came from a person over 45 with lung adenocarcinoma. The chain has TRBV21-1 and TRBJ2-1; the table assigns TRBD2, which was not confirmed against the DNA. TRBV21-1 is assigned pseudogene status. The sequenced material came from FFPE invasive lung adenocarcinoma tissue. Here the CDR3 reads CASSKGLKCAWDGTSGREYNEQFF. The DNA for the CDR3 is TGTGCCAGCAGCAAAGGACTAAAATGTGCTTGGGACGGGACTAGCGGGAGAGAATACAATGAGCAGTTCTTC.